This T cell receptor beta chain stems from a study of T-cell memory formation after mild COVID-19. As to this clonotype: Its antigen is unidentified.

Overall study results and limits: Day 37-peaking second-wave clones had unconfirmed SARS-CoV-2 specificity. Most CD4+ clones that shrank were in CM and EM, while CD8+ ones turned up in EMRA. CD4/CD8 balance characterized clones contracting day 15 to 85, and CD4+ skew characterized later expanders.

TCRdb called the 5' RACE reads again in MiXCR, with one record for every CDR3 protein. The data show roughly 340,000 distinct CDR3 sequences, more than 15% seen once. The ends were cut back, 4 bases at V and 6 bases at J, with 13 bases in the middle. The CDR3 has 13 residues. Germline V gene lookup returns CDR1 SNHLY and CDR2 FYNNEI. This TCR came from a man aged 18 to 30 who had mild COVID-19 (a few samples of this study predate the infection). Cell type and time point are not known. This sequence joins TRBV2 and TRBJ2-7; a weak D match, TRBD1 (5 bases). Sequences were obtained from PBMCs or a T cell subset sorted from them (not recorded which). The CDR3 DNA reads TGTGCCAGCAGTGTATGGACACCCGGCGAGCAGTACGTC. Translated, it gives CASSVWTPGEQYV.